This T cell receptor beta chain was captured by sequencing in a study of OX40 agonist ivuxolimab in advanced cancers. About the study: A diagnosis of hepatocellular carcinoma, melanoma, renal cell or head and neck cancer was present in dose-escalation patients.

Clones were read by immunoSEQ multiplex PCR, and TCRdb kept only the in-frame ones, dropping some. This table has about 42,000 clones, 70% to 90% appearing once. Germline assignment: CDR1 SGHNT and CDR2 YYREEE (reference sequence). J gave up 2 bases and V 0 bases, and 3 bases lay outside the gene matches. This CDR3 has 15 amino acids. Material: CD4+ or CD8+ T cells sorted from blood, obtained in a trial of the OX40 agonist ivuxolimab. The source of this sequence is an adult with an advanced solid tumor such as melanoma, head and neck, liver or kidney cancer. The chain links TRBV5-4 to TRBJ2-3, with TRBD1 identical over 7 bases. CDR3 amino acids: CASSLDRGLTDTQYF. The CDR3 region has the DNA TGTGCCAGCAGCTTGGACAGGGGCCTCACAGATACGCAGTATTTT.